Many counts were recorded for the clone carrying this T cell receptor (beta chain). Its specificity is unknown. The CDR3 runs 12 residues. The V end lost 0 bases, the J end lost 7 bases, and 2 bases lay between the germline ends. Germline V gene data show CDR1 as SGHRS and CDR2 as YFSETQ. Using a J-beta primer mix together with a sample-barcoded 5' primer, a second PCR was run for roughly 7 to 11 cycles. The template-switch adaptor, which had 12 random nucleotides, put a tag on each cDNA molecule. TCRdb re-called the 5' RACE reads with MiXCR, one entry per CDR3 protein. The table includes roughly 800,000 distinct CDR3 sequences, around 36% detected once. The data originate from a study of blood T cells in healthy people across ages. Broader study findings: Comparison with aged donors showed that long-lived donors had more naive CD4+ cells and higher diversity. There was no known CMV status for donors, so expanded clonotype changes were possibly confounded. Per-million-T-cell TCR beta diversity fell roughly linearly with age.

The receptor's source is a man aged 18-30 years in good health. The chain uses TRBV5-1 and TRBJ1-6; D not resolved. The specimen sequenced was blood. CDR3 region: CASSLANSPLHF. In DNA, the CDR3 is TGCGCCAGCAGCTTGGCCAATTCACCCCTCCACTTT. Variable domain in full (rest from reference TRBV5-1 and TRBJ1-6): KAGVTQTPRYLIKTRGQQVTLSCSPISGHRSVSWYQQTPGQGLQFLFEYFSETQRNKGNFPGRFSGRQFSNSRSEMNVSTLELGDSALYLCASSLANSPLHFGNGTRLTVT.